Presented here are 26 T cell receptor beta chains from one specimen sequenced in a study of radiotherapy plus CTLA-4 blockade in lung cancer. Measured with immunoSEQ multiplex PCR; TCRdb has only the in-frame clones, and not every one. The data contain 75,000 to 80,000 clones, around 84% of them seen just once; the ten biggest clones take up approximately 0.9%. This sample comprised peripheral blood, obtained from a patient treated with radiotherapy plus ipilimumab. These receptors were obtained from a human donor with non-small cell lung cancer who had stable disease on radiotherapy plus ipilimumab.

This chain uses TRBV25-1 with TRBJ1-4, with 8 bases identical to TRBD1. Germline V CDR1 and CDR2: MGHDK, SYGVNS. The CDR3 consists of 13 residues. Unmatched junction bases numbered 6, after V lost 8 bases and J lost 7 bases. DNA of the CDR3: TGTGCCAGCGCGGACAGGGCGGGTGAAAAACTGTTTTTT. As protein: CASADRAGEKLFF.

The chain employs TRBV7-2 and TRBJ1-3; D is unresolved. Germline loops: CDR1 SGHTA, CDR2 FQGNSA. Trimming cost V 1 base and J 0 bases, with 4 bases left between them. The length of the CDR3 is 14 residues. DNA for the CDR3: TGTGCCAGCAGCTTAGACAGCTCTGGAAACACCATATATTTT. Translation: CASSLDSSGNTIYF.

The J gene is TRBJ1-6, the V gene TRBV7-4, with 9 bases that match TRBD1. V trimming: 0 bases; J trimming: 6 bases; junction bases outside the gene matches: 12. This CDR3 spans 19 amino acids. Germline V gene data show CDR1 as SGHVT and CDR2 as SQSDAQ. The CDR3 coding sequence is TGTGCCAGCAGCTTAGCGCTTCGAGCGGGACAGGGACCTAATTCACCCCTCCACTTT. Translating gives CASSLALRAGQGPNSPLHF. Full variable domain (remainder filled in from reference TRBV7-4 and TRBJ1-6): GAGVSQSPRYKVAKRGRDVALRCDSISGHVTLYWYRQTLGQGSEVLTYSQSDAQRDKSGRPSGRFSAERPERSVSTLKIQRTEQGDSAVYLCASSLALRAGQGPNSPLHFGNGTRLTVT.

J is TRBJ1-5 and V is TRBV7-6, with D unresolved. The length of the CDR3 is 15 residues. Germline values: CDR1 SGHVS, CDR2 FNYEAQ. Trimming cost V 1 base and J 2 bases, with 9 bases left between them. The CDR3 bases are TGTGCCAGCAGCTTAGGTGCTGGGGGCAATCAGCCCCAGCATTTT. Its translation is CASSLGAGGNQPQHF.

The V and J genes are TRBV6-6 and TRBJ2-1; D may be TRBD1 (6 bases). V lost 8 bases to trimming and J lost 2 bases, with 19 bases between them. CDR3 length: 16 amino acids. Germline CDR1 is MNHNY and CDR2 is SVGAGI (reference sequence). CDR3 amino acids: CASSNVQGIPYNEQFF. Written as DNA, the CDR3 is TGTGCCAGCTCTAATGTGCAGGGGATCCCCTACAATGAGCAGTTCTTC.

V is TRBV10-2 and J is TRBJ2-7; possible D gene TRBD2, 6 bases. Germline V lookup: CDR1 WSHSY, CDR2 SAAADI. Trimming removed 7 bases from V and 5 bases from J, with 15 bases in between. The CDR3 has 13 residues. The CDR3 loop is CASTRGWDDEQYF. Here the CDR3 DNA reads TGCGCCAGCACTCGGGGGTGGGACGACGAGCAGTACTTC.

This clone appeared a single time. The chain couples TRBV9 to TRBJ2-1; 9 nucleotides line up with TRBD2. V was clipped by 3 bases and J by 2 bases; unmatched bases: 9. There are 17 residues in the CDR3. Germline CDR1 SGDLS, CDR2 YYNGEE. The CDR3 here is CASSGGAASGAYNEQFF. CDR3 bases: TGTGCCAGCAGCGGAGGGGCAGCTAGCGGGGCCTACAATGAGCAGTTCTTC.

The rearrangement joins TRBV7-2 to TRBJ1-4; 8 bases are a match to TRBD1. The germline V gene encodes CDR1 SGHTA and CDR2 FQGNSA. The ends lost 1 base at V and 7 bases at J; junction bases unmatched: 2. The CDR3 loop spans 14 amino acids. The CDR3 bases are TGTGCCAGCAGCTTAGACAGGGGGAGTGAAAAACTGTTTTTT. Translating it yields CASSLDRGSEKLFF.

This sequence joins TRBV5-6 and TRBJ2-2, with TRBD2 matching over 10 bases. This CDR3 comprises 18 residues. Germline V CDR1 and CDR2: SGHDT, YYEEEE. V was clipped by 4 bases and J by 6 bases; unmatched bases: 15. The CDR3 loop reads CASSLPGLASPGAGELFF. For the CDR3, the DNA is TGTGCCAGCAGCCTACCGGGACTAGCGAGCCCCGGGGCCGGGGAGCTGTTTTTT.

The gene calls are TRBV29-1 and TRBJ2-3; a weak D match, TRBD2 (7 bases). The germline V gene encodes CDR1 SQVTM and CDR2 ANQGSEA. The CDR3 spans 16 residues. Trimming stripped 4 bases from V and 2 bases from J, with 19 bases between. CDR3 bases: TGCAGCGTTGCTAGGGGGAGGGGACCTTCCACAGATACGCAGTATTTT. It encodes CSVARGRGPSTDTQYF.

V gene TRBV2 combines with J gene TRBJ2-2, with D possibly TRBD1 on 7 matching bases. Per germline, CDR1 SNHLY and CDR2 FYNNEI. CDR3 size: 16 residues. Deletions cut 8 bases from V and 4 bases from J, with 20 bases between. The CDR3 spells CASGGTVGHPTGELFF. In DNA, the CDR3 is TGTGCCAGCGGAGGGACAGTCGGGCATCCCACCGGGGAGCTGTTTTTT.

As DNA, the CDR3 is TGTGCCAGCAGTCGAAGTGGGTCCGAGGGGGAGACCCAGTACTTC. Its protein product is CASSRSGSEGETQYF. This rearrangement joins TRBV5-6 to TRBJ2-5, with D perhaps assigned TRBD1 or TRBD2 (5 bases each). Trimming pared 5 bases from V and 5 bases from J, leaving 19 bases between. The CDR3 is 15 amino acids. The V gene's germline CDR1 is SGHDT and CDR2 YYEEEE.

The chain has TRBV5-6 and TRBJ2-7; D is perhaps TRBD1 (5 bases). Germline V lookup: CDR1 SGHDT, CDR2 YYEEEE. There are 16 residues in the CDR3. Trimming took off 1 base at V and 9 bases at J, with 23 bases between the two ends. This chain's CDR3 is CASSLFTVRVLVVQYF. CDR3 in DNA: TGTGCCAGCAGCTTGTTTACGGTCAGGGTTCTTGTGGTGCAGTACTTC.

The chain is built from TRBV5-6 and TRBJ2-5; D perhaps matches TRBD1 (6 bases). This CDR3 spans 14 amino acids. CDR1 and CDR2 (germline): SGHDT, YYEEEE. V gave up 4 bases and J gave up 5 bases, with 15 bases separating them. The DNA of the CDR3 is TGTGCCAGCAGCCAGGGACAAAGAATGGAGACCCAGTACTTC. Amino acid sequence: CASSQGQRMETQYF.

A single count supports this clone. This chain joins TRBV7-2 and TRBJ2-7; D may be TRBD1 (6 bases). The V end lost 5 bases, the J end lost 1 base, and 15 bases lay between the germline ends. From germline, CDR1 is SGHTA and CDR2 FQGNSA. This CDR3 region has 15 residues. Here the CDR3 reads CASSPTRQASYEQYF. DNA of the CDR3: TGTGCCAGCAGCCCTACCAGACAGGCGTCCTACGAGCAGTACTTC.

This clone was seen only once. The chain employs TRBV7-2 and TRBJ2-1; D perhaps matches TRBD1 (6 bases). This CDR3 region has 15 residues. In germline, CDR1 is SGHTA, CDR2 FQGNSA. Trimming took off 1 base at V and 5 bases at J, with 12 bases between the two ends. In DNA, the CDR3 is TGTGCCAGCAGCTTAGTACAGGGTAGCGACAATGAGCAGTTCTTC. Translated, it gives CASSLVQGSDNEQFF.

The chain links TRBV7-3 to TRBJ1-3; TRBD1 aligns across 7 bases. In germline, CDR1 is SGHTA, CDR2 FQGTGA. The V and J ends lost 2 bases and 4 bases, in that order; junction bases with no gene match: 8. This CDR3 is 16 amino acids long. This chain's CDR3 is CASSLGPRGSGNTIYF. CDR3 sequence (DNA): TGTGCCAGCAGCTTAGGGCCCAGGGGGTCAGGAAACACCATATATTTT. Using reference TRBV7-3 and TRBJ1-3 for the parts outside the CDR3, the full variable domain is GAGVSQTPSNKVTEKGKYVELRCDPISGHTALYWYRQSLGQGPEFLIYFQGTGAADDSGLPNDRFFAVRPEGSVSTLKIQRTERGDSAVYLCASSLGPRGSGNTIYFGEGSWLTVV.

The chain employs TRBV6-1 and TRBJ2-1; 8 nucleotides align to TRBD2. The CDR3 has 15 residues. The germline V gene has CDR1 MNHNS and CDR2 SASEGT. Trimming at V came to 3 bases and at J to 6 bases, leaving 7 bases not matched to a gene. The CDR3 is CASSDLAGRVNEQFF. The CDR3 bases are TGTGCCAGCAGTGATCTAGCGGGTAGGGTCAATGAGCAGTTCTTC.

The rearrangement joins TRBV5-6 to TRBJ2-5, with D unclear. CDR3 length: 15 residues. CDR1 and CDR2 (germline): SGHDT, YYEEEE. With 0 bases removed from V and 3 bases from J, the gap between germline ends came to 12 bases. CDR3 nucleotide sequence: TGTGCCAGCAGCTTGGGCCTCCGCGCCAAAGAGACCCAGTACTTC. Its translation is CASSLGLRAKETQYF.

The V call is TRBV2, the J call TRBJ2-5; 7 bases fit TRBD1. The junction had 5 bases not matched to a gene; V was cut back by 6 bases and J by 4 bases. The length of the CDR3 is 13 residues. Germline V gene lookup returns CDR1 SNHLY and CDR2 FYNNEI. The CDR3 DNA is TGTGCCAGCAGGACCGGGACAGTAGAGACCCAGTACTTC. Amino acid sequence: CASRTGTVETQYF.

J is TRBJ1-3 and V is TRBV25-1, with D hard to call. The CDR3 totals 13 residues. V shed 3 bases and J shed 2 bases, with 5 bases lying between them. Germline values: CDR1 MGHDK, CDR2 SYGVNS. CDR3 sequence reads: CASSDGAGNTIYF. In nucleotides, the CDR3 is TGTGCCAGCAGTGACGGGGCTGGAAACACCATATATTTT. The full variable domain, completed using reference TRBV25-1 and TRBJ1-3, is EADIYQTPRYLVIGTGKKITLECSQTMGHDKMYWYQQDPGMELHLIHYSYGVNSTEKGDLSSESTVSRIRTEHFPLTLESARPSHTSQYLCASSDGAGNTIYFGEGSWLTVV.

The J gene is TRBJ1-2, the V gene TRBV18; 7 bases agree with TRBD1. J gave up 3 bases and V 4 bases, and 5 bases lay outside the gene matches. The CDR3 consists of 14 residues. The V gene's germline CDR1 is KGHSH and CDR2 LQKENI. The CDR3 spells CASSHNRGDYGYTF. CDR3 in DNA: TGTGCCAGCTCACACAACAGGGGTGACTATGGCTACACCTTC.

The V and J genes are TRBV18 and TRBJ1-5, with TRBD1 as a possible D gene (6 bases). This CDR3 is 15 amino acids long. Germline assignment: CDR1 KGHSH and CDR2 LQKENI. V was trimmed by 2 bases and J by 3 bases, leaving 11 bases between them. The CDR3 spells CASSPGRGANQPQHF. The CDR3 DNA reads as TGTGCCAGCTCACCAGGGAGGGGGGCCAATCAGCCCCAGCATTTT. Filled out from reference TRBV18 and TRBJ1-5, the complete variable domain reads NAGVMQNPRHLVRRRGQEARLRCSPMKGHSHVYWYRQLPEEGLKFMVYLQKENIIDESGMPKERFSAEFPKEGPSILRIQQVVRGDSAAYFCASSPGRGANQPQHFGDGTRLSIL.

J is TRBJ1-3 and V is TRBV5-6, with 11 bases identical to TRBD1. Germline CDR1 is SGHDT and CDR2 is YYEEEE. V was pared by 2 bases and J by 0 bases, with 4 bases of the junction left unmatched. This CDR3 contains 17 residues. CDR3 DNA sequence: TGTGCCAGCAGCTTCGGGACAGGGGGTGGCTCTGGAAACACCATATATTTT. Encoded protein: CASSFGTGGGSGNTIYF.

The chain has TRBV30 and TRBJ1-3; no clear D. Germline V gene data show CDR1 as GTSNPN and CDR2 as SVGIG (reference sequence). V gave up 6 bases and J gave up 0 bases, with 12 bases separating them. CDR3 length equals 14 residues. CDR3 in amino acids: CACTREGSGNTIYF. CDR3 coding DNA: TGTGCCTGCACGAGGGAGGGCTCTGGAAACACCATATATTTT.

This rearrangement joins TRBV29-1 to TRBJ2-1; tentatively, D is TRBD2 (5 bases). This CDR3 contains 17 residues. The V gene lost 6 bases and the J gene lost 7 bases, with 28 bases spanning the gap. Per the germline V gene, CDR1 is SQVTM and CDR2 is ANQGSEA. This CDR3 is CSVRSSGRVDSQNEQFF. The DNA for the CDR3 is TGCAGCGTCCGTTCCTCCGGTCGGGTGGACTCACAAAATGAGCAGTTCTTC.